This TCR beta chain was sequenced in a study of neoadjuvant nivolumab and ipilimumab in lung cancer. Germline V CDR1 and CDR2: KGHSH, LQKENI. This CDR3 spans 14 amino acids. The germline V and J ends were trimmed by 8 bases and 5 bases, with 17 bases remaining between them. Clones were sequenced by immunoSEQ multiplex PCR, and TCRdb holds only the in-frame ones, with some missing. Here the sample spans about 3,900 clones, roughly 76% being singletons. The sequence was obtained from an adult with non-small cell lung cancer. Sequencing was performed on peripheral blood, taken after neoadjuvant nivolumab, alone or with ipilimumab, at or shortly before surgery. The chain recombines TRBV18 with TRBJ2-3; D is possibly TRBD2 (6 bases). This chain's CDR3 is CASKEGGQRDTQYF. CDR3 sequence (DNA): TGTGCCAGCAAGGAGGGCGGTCAAAGAGATACGCAGTATTTT.